The clone carrying this T cell receptor (beta chain) was picked up many times. Antigen: not known. CDR1 and CDR2 (germline): DFQATT, SNEGSKA (reference sequence). This CDR3 has 13 residues. Donor samples were obtained from healthy Caucasian individuals from Russia, aged 6 to 90. There were at least 5.5 micrograms of total RNA extracted from every sample. The sample belongs to a study of blood T cells in healthy people across ages. Findings of the study overall: Samples with more naive T cells showed higher observed beta diversity.

Primed by a sample-barcoded 5' primer and a J-beta primer mix, a second PCR proceeded for about 6 to 11 cycles. TCRdb recomputed calls from the 5' RACE reads with MiXCR, one row per CDR3 protein. This table holds 700,000 to 850,000 distinct CDR3 sequences, 40% to 65% found once. This sequence joins TRBV20-1 and TRBJ2-1, with D unclear. The TCR comes from a man older than 75 in good health. The sample taken for sequencing was blood. Here the CDR3 DNA reads TGCTCAGGACCCGACCAAGTAAAGGATGAGCAGTTCTTC. It encodes CSGPDQVKDEQFF.